The clone carrying this T cell receptor beta chain was observed a handful of times. The study assigned cohorts using participant-reported clinical history. Two negative PCRs, clearance, or symptom resolution were required of recovered Cohort 3 donors. The method was immunoSEQ multiplex PCR; TCRdb's version includes in-frame clones alone and lacks a portion of them. The table lists 200,000 to 250,000 clones, 75% to 85% of them singletons. This entry belongs to a study of blood T cell repertoires in COVID-19. Study-wide context: Sites in the United States, Italy and Spain provided acute and convalescent COVID-19 samples.

The sequence came from a man in his forties who had recovered from COVID-19. Sequenced: PBMCs or T cells enriched from blood (not recorded which).

The CDR3 DNA reads TGCGCCAGCAGCTTGGAGCAACCTACAGGGGTTAACTATGGCTACACCTTC. Translated: CASSLEQPTGVNYGYTF. This chain uses TRBV5-1 with TRBJ1-2, with 7 bases identical to TRBD1. CDR3 length: 17 residues. CDR1 is SGHRS, CDR2 YFSETQ, per germline. With V trimmed by 0 bases and J by 1 base, 9 bases remained unmatched.